A single sample gave rise to the 9 T cell receptor beta chains below, sequenced in a study of regulatory T cells in long-lasting Graves disease. Sequencing libraries for TCR beta were prepared with iRepertoire HTBI primers and Arm-PCR of CDR3 regions. TCRdb processed the multiplex PCR reads anew with MiXCR; each CDR3 protein has one entry. The data contain over 500,000 distinct CDR3 sequences, roughly 16% of them seen just once; the ten biggest clones take up about 12%. The time point was: newly diagnosed GD, antithyroid drugs for less than 3 months. The TCR library was made from RNA that had been extracted from PBMCs in TRIzol. The same specimen was also included in a second study, on T cells in Graves' hyperthyroidism and ophthalmopathy.

The specimen comprised peripheral blood mononuclear cells (PBMCs), sampled at new diagnosis, from a patient treated with antithyroid drugs. Receptors originate from a man aged 18 to 29 with Graves disease.

This clonotype was found a few times. CDR3 region: CAIRGYIFNTGELFF. For the CDR3, the DNA is TGTGCCATCAGGGGCTATATTTTTAACACCGGGGAGCTGTTTTTT. The chain employs TRBV12-3 or TRBV12-4 and TRBJ2-2, with D perhaps TRBD1 (6 bases). CDR3 size: 15 residues. V lost 10 bases and J lost 2, with 17 bases in between.

Remarks on this clonotype: Being one base from a much bigger clone, this may be a read error. The chain couples TRBV28 to TRBJ2-7, with D perhaps assigned TRBD1 or TRBD2 (5 bases each). V lost 10 bases and J 1 base, leaving 20 bases between the germline ends. The CDR3 sequence is 15 residues long. CDR1 is MDHEN, CDR2 SYDVKM, per germline. The CDR3 protein is CATFPSGGGSYEQYF. The CDR3 DNA follows: TGTGCCACTTTTCCCTCAGGTGGGGGTTCCTACGAGCAGTACTTC.

This clonotype was detected many times. This chain links TRBV20-1 with TRBJ2-1, with D maybe TRBD2 (5 bases). Trimming shortened V by 0 bases and J by 6 bases, and 21 bases separated the two germline ends. Germline lookup yields CDR1 DFQATT and CDR2 SNEGSKA (reference sequence). This CDR3 is built from 17 residues. The CDR3, as DNA: TGCAGTGCTAGAGATGCAGGAGGAGGCCTCCGGGTCAATGAGCAGTTCTTC. It is translated as CSARDAGGGLRVNEQFF.

This clonotype has ten or more counts. V is TRBV20-1 and J is TRBJ2-7; D gene unclear. The germline V gene has CDR1 DFQATT and CDR2 SNEGSKA (reference sequence). This CDR3 comprises 12 residues. Trimming left V 6 bases short and J 2 bases short, with 11 bases between. The CDR3 is CSATLSTYEQYF. The CDR3 DNA reads as TGCAGTGCCACCCTATCGACCTACGAGCAGTACTTC.

There are a few counts of this clonotype. The chain combines TRBV4-1 with TRBJ2-7, with no clear D. Germline V gives CDR1 MGHRA, CDR2 YSYEKL. Trimming removed 4 bases at V and 6 bases at J, with 13 bases between. CDR3 length: 13 residues. In nucleotides, the CDR3 is TGCGCCAGCAGCCCCCGAGACGACGGCGAGCAGTACTTC. Translating it yields CASSPRDDGEQYF.

The chain couples TRBV19 to TRBJ1-2; D ambiguous. The CDR3 is 11 amino acids. The V gene lost 3 bases and the J gene lost 6 bases, with 5 bases spanning the gap. The germline V gene has CDR1 LNHDA and CDR2 SQIVND (reference sequence). DNA for the CDR3: TGTGCCAGTAGTATCGGGCATGGCTACACCTTC. Translation: CASSIGHGYTF. The entire variable domain, with the rest obtained from reference TRBV19 and TRBJ1-2, is as follows: DGGITQSPKYLFRKEGQNVTLSCEQNLNHDAMYWYRQDPGQGLRLIYYSQIVNDFQKGDIAEGYSVSREKKESFPLTVTSAQKNPTAFYLCASSIGHGYTFGSGTRLTVV.

In this sample, this clonotype turned up a few times. The gene calls are TRBV7-9 and TRBJ2-1; 12 bases are a match to TRBD2. V was clipped by 3 bases and J by 8 bases; unmatched bases: 11. The CDR3 has 17 amino acids. Germline lookup yields CDR1 SEHNR and CDR2 FQNEAQ (reference sequence). In DNA, the CDR3 is TGTGCCAGCAGCTTCCGACTAGCGGGAGCCCGGGCGTATGAGCAGTTCTTC. Protein sequence: CASSFRLAGARAYEQFF.

This clonotype was counted a few times. Given a much more abundant clone one base away, this may be a read error. The CDR3 ends on some other residue instead of the conserved phenylalanine or tryptophan, so this is likely a read error. The V call is TRBV2, the J call TRBJ2-7, with 7 nucleotides matching TRBD1. Germline values: CDR1 SNHLY, CDR2 FYNNEI. V gave up 2 bases and J gave up 5 bases; unmatched junction bases: 6. This CDR3 has 14 amino acids. In DNA, the CDR3 is TGTGCCAGCAGTGAACAAGGGGGCCGGGACGAGCAGTACCTC. It codes for CASSEQGGRDEQYL.

CDR3 protein: CASSLSRAVGGGTEAFF. Written as DNA, the CDR3 is TGCGCCAGCAGCTTATCTCGGGCCGTGGGAGGCGGCACTGAAGCTTTCTTT. The chain carries TRBV5-1 and TRBJ1-1; no firm D call. CDR3 length: 17 amino acids. Germline V gives CDR1 SGHRS, CDR2 YFSETQ. V lost 2 bases, J lost 4 bases, and 21 bases lay in between.